This T cell receptor (beta chain) was identified in a study of T cells in Graves' hyperthyroidism and ophthalmopathy. Researchers defined stable Graves' hyperthyroidism as no ophthalmopathy progression within 18 months. Uncontrolled infection, other autoimmune disease, pregnancy or lactation excluded patients. Germline lookup yields CDR1 SEHNR and CDR2 FQNEAQ (reference sequence). The CDR3 sequence is 18 residues long. Losses at the gene ends were 8 bases for V and 5 bases for J; bases not matched to a gene: 21. What was amplified from RNA transcripts were TCR beta CDR3 regions. First-round RT-PCR of the TCR CDR3 relied on the HTBI primer set. TCRdb analysed the multiplex PCR reads with MiXCR anew, one entry per CDR3 protein. This repertoire shows 610,000 or so distinct CDR3 sequences, roughly 46% found once; its top ten account for 7.5% to 8.5%.

Sequenced: peripheral blood or thyroid tissue (not recorded which). This chain joins TRBV7-9 and TRBJ2-5, with 9 bases fitting TRBD2. The TCR originated in a young woman with Graves' hyperthyroidism. CDR3 protein: CASPLAGGTANTGETQYF. For the CDR3, the DNA is TGTGCCAGCCCATTGGCGGGAGGGACAGCGAACACCGGGGAGACCCAGTACTTC.